The 18 T cell receptor beta chains presented below share a single source sample, sequenced in a study of vaccination and CD4 T cells after COVID-19. Antigen specificity for these receptors is unknown. Documented treatment: approximately 9-day PBMC culture with coronavirus spike peptide pools or control peptides (ViraFEST assay). With the Oncomine TCR Beta short-read assay, DNA from cultured CD4+ T cells was sequenced. MiXCR was run by TCRdb on the PCR reads, yielding one entry per CDR3 protein. The sample has approximately 12,000 distinct CDR3 sequences, over 20% seen once. The sample was CD4+ T cells from blood, cultured in vitro, taken before SARS-CoV-2 vaccination. The origin of the receptors is a human donor who received a COVID-19 vaccine.

The genes are TRBV24-1 and TRBJ2-2; D is perhaps TRBD1 (5 bases). The V and J ends lost 0 bases and 1 base respectively, with 5 bases between them. From germline, CDR1 is KGHDR and CDR2 SFDVKD. This CDR3 comprises 15 residues. The CDR3 nucleotides are TGTGCCACCAGTGATTTGGACAGGAACACCGGGGAGCTGTTTTTT. Protein: CATSDLDRNTGELFF.

The V and J genes are TRBV7-9 and TRBJ2-6, with D possibly being TRBD1 (6 bases). CDR1 SEHNR and CDR2 FQNEAQ come from the germline V gene (reference sequence). This CDR3 region has 16 residues. The V and J ends lost 5 bases and 0 bases respectively, with 11 bases between them. CDR3 nucleotide sequence: TGTGCCAGCAGCCCGAGGGGGTTCTCTGGGGCCAACGTCCTGACTTTC. The encoded protein is CASSPRGFSGANVLTF.

This chain's CDR3 is CASSLGDRGRVPEAFF. For the CDR3, the DNA is TGTGCCAGCAGCCTTGGGGACAGGGGGCGAGTACCTGAAGCTTTCTTT. This chain connects TRBV5-4 to TRBJ1-1; 12 bases map to TRBD1. The CDR3 sequence is 16 residues long. V lost 4 bases and J lost 6; bases outside the gene matches: 10. In germline, CDR1 is SGHNT, CDR2 YYREEE (reference sequence).

The gene calls are TRBV10-2 and TRBJ2-5; no firm D call. From germline, CDR1 is WSHSY and CDR2 SAAADI. The V gene lost 10 bases and the J gene lost 2 bases, with 26 bases spanning the gap. The CDR3 is 17 residues long. The CDR3 protein is CATRGTPGLRPQETQYF. The CDR3 DNA reads TGCGCCACCCGAGGAACACCGGGCCTCAGACCTCAAGAGACCCAGTACTTC.

This clonotype is labeled as medium-sized. The chain joins TRBV6-5 to TRBJ1-6; D call uncertain. Trimming removed 2 bases at V and 0 bases at J, with 11 bases between. Looked up from germline, CDR1 is MNHEY and CDR2 is SVGAGI. The CDR3 has 17 residues. The chain's CDR3 is CASSYEPPSSYNSPLHF. Here the CDR3 DNA reads TGTGCCAGCAGTTACGAGCCTCCCAGCTCCTATAATTCACCCCTCCACTTT.

The rearrangement joins TRBV5-1 to TRBJ2-1; possible D gene TRBD1, 7 bases. The CDR3 is made up of 16 amino acids. Germline V lookup: CDR1 SGHRS, CDR2 YFSETQ. Trimming took 0 bases from V and 0 from J, leaving 10 bases between them. The CDR3 coding sequence is TGCGCCAGCAGCTTGGGCGGGACAGACTCCTACAATGAGCAGTTCTTC. It is translated as CASSLGGTDSYNEQFF.

A few counts support this clonotype. The rearrangement uses TRBV6-1 and TRBJ2-5; TRBD1 agrees at 8 bases. Germline V lookup: CDR1 MNHNS, CDR2 SASEGT. The CDR3 is 15 residues long. The V segment lost 8 bases and the J segment 1 base; nucleotides outside the gene matches: 9. This CDR3 reads CASLFDRGFQETQYF. CDR3 bases: TGTGCCAGCCTCTTTGACAGGGGTTTCCAAGAGACCCAGTACTTC.

This clonotype was detected a few times. The J gene is TRBJ1-1, the V gene TRBV7-9; D perhaps matches TRBD1 (5 bases). The germline V gene has CDR1 SEHNR and CDR2 FQNEAQ (reference sequence). This CDR3 comprises 11 residues. Trimming pared 5 bases from V and 11 bases from J, leaving 12 bases between. CDR3 nucleotides: TGTGCCAGCAGCCCCGGGACGGGGGCTTTCTTT. Its translation: CASSPGTGAFF. Based on the CDR3 plus reference TRBV7-9 and TRBJ1-1, the full variable domain is DTGVSQNPRHKITKRGQNVTFRCDPISEHNRLYWYRQTLGQGPEFLTYFQNEAQLEKSRLLSDRFSAERPKGSFSTLEIQRTEQGDSAMYLCASSPGTGAFFGQGTRLTVV.

The chain couples TRBV5-1 to TRBJ1-1; D is perhaps TRBD1 (6 bases). The V gene's germline CDR1 is SGHRS and CDR2 YFSETQ. The CDR3 spans 13 residues. V was clipped by 5 bases and J by 1 base, with 9 bases between them. The CDR3 DNA reads as TGCGCCAGCAGATTAGGGGGGAACACTGAAGCTTTCTTT. It is translated as CASRLGGNTEAFF.

This chain joins TRBV10-3 and TRBJ2-3; D is undetermined. The V end was cut by 5 bases, the J end by 0 bases, with 3 bases between. The CDR3 runs to 12 residues. Germline CDR1 is ENHRY and CDR2 is SYGVKD. Here the CDR3 reads CAISQSTDTQYF. CDR3 in DNA: TGTGCCATCAGTCAAAGCACAGATACGCAGTATTTT.

This clonotype was observed a single time. The chain recombines TRBV5-1 with TRBJ2-1; 13 nucleotides line up with TRBD2. This CDR3 has 20 amino acids. The ends lost 7 bases at V and 0 bases at J; junction bases unmatched: 16. Germline V lookup: CDR1 SGHRS, CDR2 YFSETQ. The CDR3 region is CASRGLTGTSGVLSYNEQFF. In nucleotides, the CDR3 is TGCGCCAGCCGCGGGTTGACCGGGACTAGCGGGGTCCTCTCCTACAATGAGCAGTTCTTC.

This clonotype was seen a few times. The V and J genes are TRBV20-1 and TRBJ1-6; D is perhaps TRBD1 (6 bases). Trimming pared 3 bases from V and 4 bases from J, leaving 16 bases between. Germline V gene lookup returns CDR1 DFQATT and CDR2 SNEGSKA (reference sequence). There are 16 residues in the CDR3. As DNA, the CDR3 is TGCAGTGCTAGGGACAGCACAAAAACATATAATTCACCCCTCCACTTT. Its translation: CSARDSTKTYNSPLHF.

In its sample, this clonotype was seen a few times. V usage is TRBV19 and J usage is TRBJ2-3; 11 bases are shared with TRBD2. The germline V gene has CDR1 LNHDA and CDR2 SQIVND (reference sequence). The J segment lost 4 bases and the V segment lost 0 bases, leaving 6 bases of the junction unmatched. There are 17 residues in the CDR3. This chain's CDR3 is CASSIDRLAGISDTQYF. For the CDR3, the DNA is TGTGCCAGTAGTATAGATCGACTAGCGGGGATTTCAGATACGCAGTATTTT.

This clonotype has more than one count but fewer than ten. The chain carries TRBV27 and TRBJ1-1; 7 positions agree with TRBD1. Unmatched junction bases numbered 10, after V lost 3 bases and J lost 3 bases. CDR1 is MNHEY and CDR2 is SMNVEV in the germline V gene (reference sequence). The CDR3 sequence is 16 residues long. The CDR3 region has the DNA TGTGCCAGCAGTTTTAGTCCGACAGGGCCTGACACTGAAGCTTTCTTT. Translated, it gives CASSFSPTGPDTEAFF.

The rearrangement joins TRBV7-8 to TRBJ1-2; D is undetermined. Trimming removed 1 base at V and 8 bases at J, with 17 bases between. CDR3 length equals 15 residues. From germline, CDR1 is SGHVS and CDR2 FQNEAQ. The CDR3 DNA reads TGTGCCAGCAGCTTAGAGGGCGCGGACCCTGGCGGCTACACCTTC. Translating it yields CASSLEGADPGGYTF.

With regard to this clonotype: At one boundary the junction diverges from the germline segment, which might be a read error. This chain's CDR3 is CASSDSFWELLETQYF. The CDR3 DNA sequence: TGTGCCAGCAGCGACTCCTTCTGGGAACTTCTAGAGACCCAGTACTTC. This chain joins TRBV6-4 and TRBJ2-5; D is undetermined. In germline, CDR1 is MRHNA, CDR2 SNTAGT. The CDR3 consists of 16 residues.

The chain is built from TRBV5-1 and TRBJ2-5; 7 positions match TRBD2. CDR3 length: 16 residues. CDR1 and CDR2 from the germline V gene are SGHRS and YFSETQ. With 2 bases clipped from V and 2 bases from J, the junction kept 9 bases outside the gene matches. CDR3 DNA: TGCGCCAGCAGCTTTACCCTTACTAGCGTTCAAGAGACCCAGTACTTC. Translated, it gives CASSFTLTSVQETQYF.

By frequency in the sample, this clonotype is medium-sized. This rearrangement joins TRBV7-2 to TRBJ2-5; 7 nucleotides line up with TRBD2. Germline V gene data show CDR1 as SGHTA and CDR2 as FQGNSA. The trim removed 3 bases at V and 6 bases at J, leaving 4 bases unmatched. This CDR3 is 13 amino acids long. The CDR3 here is CASSFSGGKTQYF. As DNA, the CDR3 is TGTGCCAGCAGCTTTTCCGGGGGGAAGACCCAGTACTTC.